This T cell receptor beta chain was identified during a study of blood T cell repertoires in COVID-19. Germline CDR1 and CDR2: KGHSH and LQKENI. Germline trimming cut 5 bases from V and 5 bases from J; bases unmatched to any gene: 8. This CDR3 is 15 amino acids long. TCRdb's copy holds only in-frame clones and misses some; the assay was immunoSEQ multiplex PCR. The repertoire consists of approximately 70,000 clones, with approximately 90% occurring once and the leading ten covering around 4.9%. The V gene is TRBV18, the J gene TRBJ2-1, with 8 bases fitting TRBD1. Source material: peripheral blood. This TCR was sampled from a woman aged 55-69 years with active COVID-19. CDR3 sequence (DNA): TGTGCCAGCTCATCACGACAGGGGTTCAACAATGAGCAGTTCTTC. Its translation: CASSSRQGFNNEQFF.